Following are 11 T cell receptor beta chains from one sample sequenced in a study of T cell responses to AZD1222 COVID-19 vaccine. Using immunoSEQ multiplex PCR, the repertoire was profiled, and TCRdb retains in-frame clones only, with some absent. The repertoire consists of over 65,000 clones, with about 72% occurring once and the leading ten covering over 20%. The starting material was peripheral blood, obtained on day 0 of AZD1222 vaccination. The origin of the receptors is an adult in good health.

The V and J genes are TRBV18 and TRBJ1-1, with TRBD1 matching 8 bases. From germline, CDR1 is KGHSH and CDR2 LQKENI. V lost 5 bases, J lost 7 bases, and 6 bases stayed unmatched. This CDR3 has 13 amino acids. CDR3 protein: CASSGDRGHEAFF. CDR3 nucleotides: TGTGCCAGCTCAGGAGACAGGGGTCATGAAGCTTTCTTT. The full variable domain, its missing parts supplied by reference TRBV18 and TRBJ1-1, is NAGVMQNPRHLVRRRGQEARLRCSPMKGHSHVYWYRQLPEEGLKFMVYLQKENIIDESGMPKERFSAEFPKEGPSILRIQQVVRGDSAAYFCASSGDRGHEAFFGQGTRLTVV.

The V gene is TRBV6-6, the J gene TRBJ2-7; D ambiguous. The CDR3 is 13 amino acids. The germline V and J ends were trimmed by 5 bases and 2 bases, with 10 bases remaining between them. Germline V gene lookup returns CDR1 MNHNY and CDR2 SVGAGI (reference sequence). CDR3 nucleotides: TGTGCCAGCAGTAAGCCAACCCCCTACGAGCAGTACTTC. Translated: CASSKPTPYEQYF.

The chain couples TRBV29-1 to TRBJ2-5; 8 bases map to TRBD2. V lost 6 bases and J lost 5; bases outside the gene matches: 17. This CDR3 is built from 16 residues. Germline CDR1 reads SQVTM; CDR2 reads ANQGSEA. In DNA form, the CDR3 reads TGCAGCGTCGCCGTAGGGGCGGGAGGAGTGGGGGAGACCCAGTACTTC. This translates into CSVAVGAGGVGETQYF.

The V gene is TRBV4-1, the J gene TRBJ2-1, with TRBD2 matching over 11 bases. CDR1 MGHRA and CDR2 YSYEKL come from the germline V gene. This CDR3 has 17 amino acids. J was trimmed by 2 bases and V by 0 bases; bases with no gene match: 3. CDR3 amino acids: CASSQDTTSGAYNEQFF. As DNA, the CDR3 is TGCGCCAGCAGCCAAGATACGACTAGCGGGGCCTACAATGAGCAGTTCTTC.

This clone is medium-sized in the sample. The chain couples TRBV27 to TRBJ2-3; TRBD2 aligns across 7 bases. This CDR3 is 15 amino acids long. The ends lost 0 bases at V and 1 base at J; junction bases unmatched: 1. The germline CDR1 and CDR2 sequences are MNHEY and SMNVEV (reference sequence). The CDR3 reads CASSLSREGTDTQYF. The CDR3 DNA follows: TGTGCCAGCAGTTTATCACGGGAGGGCACAGATACGCAGTATTTT.

This sequence joins TRBV12-3 or TRBV12-4 and TRBJ2-2; D is unclear. The CDR3 loop spans 12 amino acids. Trimming left V 6 bases short and J 4 bases short, with 6 bases between. CDR3 loop: CASRLVTGELFF. For the CDR3, the DNA is TGTGCCAGCAGACTGGTCACCGGGGAGCTGTTTTTT.

The chain recombines TRBV7-2 with TRBJ2-7, with TRBD2 identical over 7 bases. Per germline, CDR1 SGHTA and CDR2 FQGNSA. J gave up 7 bases and V 5 bases, and 17 bases lay outside the gene matches. CDR3 length: 16 residues. The CDR3 spells CASSPGPGLSGREQYF. DNA of the CDR3: TGTGCCAGCAGCCCAGGGCCGGGGCTTTCCGGGAGGGAGCAGTACTTC.

The chain employs TRBV3-1 (or the pseudogene TRBV3-2) and TRBJ1-2, with a weak D call TRBD1 (6 bases). The CDR3 consists of 14 residues. From germline, CDR1 is LGHDT and CDR2 YNNKEL (reference sequence). V was pared by 1 base and J by 4 bases, with 10 bases between. DNA for the CDR3: TGTGCCAGCAGCCAAGGGTCGGACAGCTATGGCTACACCTTC. Translating gives CASSQGSDSYGYTF.

The chain combines TRBV6-1 with TRBJ2-7; D ambiguous. The CDR3 runs 11 residues. Between the trimmed V and J ends, which lost 3 bases and 3 bases, there was a span of 3 bases. Germline CDR1 MNHNS, CDR2 SASEGT. The CDR3 here is CASSDNYEQYF. For the CDR3, the DNA is TGTGCCAGCAGTGACAACTACGAGCAGTACTTC.

The J gene is TRBJ1-6, the V gene TRBV7-2; D is perhaps TRBD1 (6 bases). Between the trimmed V and J ends, which lost 5 bases and 5 bases, there was a span of 16 bases. The CDR3 loop spans 16 amino acids. Germline lookup yields CDR1 SGHTA and CDR2 FQGNSA. CDR3 protein: CASSLTGHSNNSPLHF. DNA for the CDR3: TGTGCCAGCAGCCTGACAGGACACAGTAATAATTCACCCCTCCACTTT.

The chain has TRBV2 and TRBJ1-4, with D possibly matching TRBD1 (5 bases). In germline, CDR1 is SNHLY, CDR2 FYNNEI. The CDR3 consists of 13 residues. Trimming removed 6 bases at V and 5 bases at J, with 10 bases between. The CDR3: CASREGLNEKLFF. Written as DNA, the CDR3 is TGTGCCAGCAGAGAGGGACTGAATGAAAAACTGTTTTTT.